One and the same sample provided the 13 T cell receptor beta chains below, sequenced in a study of PD-1 blockade in classical Hodgkin lymphoma. Assay used: immunoSEQ multiplex PCR; TCRdb lists only in-frame clones, some missing. The sample shows 20,000 to 25,000 clones, over 70% of them seen only once. Regarding time point: cycle 4 day 1 (C4D1), after more than 5 weeks of nivolumab. Patients all relapsed after autologous stem cell transplantation, and there was variation in brentuximab vedotin exposure. The sample here was peripheral blood mononuclear cells (PBMCs), taken before the fourth cycle of nivolumab. These receptors came from a human donor with classical Hodgkin lymphoma.

This chain joins TRBV21-1 and TRBJ2-7; no DNA check was done on the table's D call, TRBD2. TRBV21-1 is noted as a pseudogene. The CDR3 is 14 amino acids. The CDR3 reads CASSEGSEDYEQYF. The CDR3 DNA sequence: TGTGCCAGCAGCGAGGGTTCGGAGGACTACGAGCAGTACTTC.

This rearrangement joins TRBV15 to TRBJ2-6; possibly TRBD1 or TRBD2 for D (5 bases each). Trimming stripped 3 bases from V and 0 bases from J, with 18 bases between. Germline CDR1 and CDR2: LNHNV and YYDKDF (reference sequence). The CDR3 has 19 amino acids. CDR3: CATSSLPLAGTSGANVLTF. DNA of the CDR3: TGTGCCACCAGCAGTCTCCCCTTGGCAGGGACCTCTGGGGCCAACGTCCTGACTTTC.

This chain links TRBV4-2 with TRBJ2-5; D might be TRBD1 (7 bases). Per germline, CDR1 LGHNA and CDR2 YNFKEQ. Trimming cost V 0 bases and J 1 base, with 15 bases left between them. The CDR3 is 17 amino acids. Here the CDR3 DNA reads TGTGCCAGCAGCCAAGAGGGCAGGGGGGTAGGCCAAGAGACCCAGTACTTC. Translation gives CASSQEGRGVGQETQYF.

The gene calls are TRBV18 and TRBJ2-3, with D tentatively TRBD1 (6 bases). Germline V gene lookup returns CDR1 KGHSH and CDR2 LQKENI. Between the trimmed V and J ends, which lost 3 bases and 0 bases, there was a span of 7 bases. This CDR3 has 14 amino acids. As DNA, the CDR3 is TGTGCCAGCTCACCTGGACAGAGCACAGATACGCAGTATTTT. Its protein is CASSPGQSTDTQYF.

The chain links TRBV28 to TRBJ2-7, with D perhaps matching TRBD2 (6 bases). This CDR3 region has 15 residues. The germline V gene encodes CDR1 MDHEN and CDR2 SYDVKM. Trimming cost V 7 bases and J 5 bases, with 21 bases left between them. In DNA, the CDR3 is TGTGCCAGCACCACCCCCGGCGGGACCGGGGACGAGCAGTACTTC. This sequence encodes CASTTPGGTGDEQYF.

The chain is built from TRBV6-1 and TRBJ2-1; 16 bases are shared with TRBD2. The CDR3 has 15 amino acids. Germline values: CDR1 MNHNS, CDR2 SASEGT. V trimming: 6 bases; J trimming: 8 bases; junction bases outside the gene matches: 4. The chain's CDR3 is CASSSGTSGRDEQFF. Here the CDR3 DNA reads TGTGCCAGCAGCTCAGGGACTAGCGGGAGGGATGAGCAGTTCTTC.

The chain carries TRBV4-1 and TRBJ2-2, with a tentative D call TRBD2 (5 bases). Trimming removed 1 base from V and 0 bases from J, with 12 bases in between. This CDR3 contains 17 residues. CDR1 and CDR2 from the germline V gene are MGHRA and YSYEKL. Here the CDR3 DNA reads TGCGCCAGCAGCCAAGTCTCGTCGAGGGCGAACACCGGGGAGCTGTTTTTT. It encodes CASSQVSSRANTGELFF.

The rearrangement links TRBV10-1 to TRBJ2-1, with TRBD2 identical over 12 bases. CDR3 size: 17 residues. CDR1 WNHNN and CDR2 SYGVQD come from the germline V gene (reference sequence). With V trimmed by 3 bases and J by 7 bases, 10 bases remained unmatched. CDR3 sequence: CASSDRLAGVDGNEQFF. The CDR3 DNA is TGCGCCAGCAGTGATAGACTAGCGGGAGTAGATGGGAATGAGCAGTTCTTC.

The chain uses TRBV5-1 and TRBJ1-1; TRBD1 matches at 8 bases. The junction had 4 bases not matched to a gene; V was cut back by 8 bases and J by 1 base. CDR1 and CDR2 from the germline V gene are SGHRS and YFSETQ. The CDR3 contains 13 residues. The CDR3 nucleotides read TGCGCCAGTGGACAGGGCGGGAACACTGAAGCTTTCTTT. It is translated as CASGQGGNTEAFF.

The genes are TRBV7-6 and TRBJ2-5, with 7 bases matching TRBD2. CDR3 size: 16 residues. Germline V lookup: CDR1 SGHVS, CDR2 FNYEAQ. The trim removed 10 bases at V and 7 bases at J, leaving 21 bases unmatched. The CDR3 reads CATSPRKWGGEGTQYF. CDR3 in DNA: TGTGCCACCTCCCCGAGGAAGTGGGGGGGGGAAGGGACCCAGTACTTC.

This chain links TRBV2 with TRBJ2-5; D not resolved. The V gene's germline CDR1 is SNHLY and CDR2 FYNNEI. Trimming left V 6 bases short and J 5 bases short, with 7 bases between. The CDR3 is made up of 11 amino acids. DNA for the CDR3: TGTGCCAGCAGCTACCTCGAGACCCAGTACTTC. As protein: CASSYLETQYF. The full variable domain, completed using reference TRBV2 and TRBJ2-5, is EPEVTQTPSHQVTQMGQEVILRCVPISNHLYFYWYRQILGQKVEFLVSFYNNEISEKSEIFDDQFSVERPDGSNFTLKIRSTKLEDSAMYFCASSYLETQYFGPGTRLLVL.

The V call is TRBV2, the J call TRBJ2-1; TRBD2 matches at 11 bases. The germline gives CDR1 SNHLY, CDR2 FYNNEI. Losses at the gene ends were 1 base for V and 7 bases for J; bases not matched to a gene: 3. The CDR3 runs 15 residues. The CDR3 reads CASSEGTSGSNEQFF. Here the CDR3 DNA reads TGTGCCAGCAGTGAAGGGACTAGCGGGTCTAATGAGCAGTTCTTC.

A single count supports this clone. The CDR3 sequence is CASSPRGAGGPSDEQFF. Written as DNA, the CDR3 is TGCGCCAGCAGCCCCCGAGGGGCGGGAGGCCCCTCGGATGAGCAGTTCTTC. V usage is TRBV5-1 and J usage is TRBJ2-1, with 8 bases fitting TRBD2. The CDR3 has 17 residues. Germline V gene sequence: CDR1 SGHRS, CDR2 YFSETQ. J was trimmed by 8 bases and V by 4 bases; bases with no gene match: 17.